This T cell receptor (beta chain) was sequenced during a study of response to subunit inactivated influenza vaccine. TCRdb re-derived calls from the RT-PCR reads in MiXCR, one entry per CDR3 protein. The table shows approximately 530,000 distinct CDR3 sequences, with approximately 7.7% occurring only once. Trimming took 1 base from V and 4 from J; bases not matched to a gene: 3. There are 15 residues in the CDR3. The germline gives CDR1 MGHRA, CDR2 YSYEKL. The rearrangement uses TRBV4-1 and TRBJ1-4; TRBD1 matches at 7 bases. The sequence was collected from a man aged 45 to 70 who received an inactivated influenza vaccine. The material sequenced was PBMCs from blood, taken about 24 months after vaccination. Written as DNA, the CDR3 is TGCGCCAGCAGCCAAGGGGGACAGAGTAATGAAAAACTGTTTTTT. Its translation is CASSQGGQSNEKLFF.